This TCR beta chain was found in a study of blood T cell repertoires in COVID-19. Turning to the study itself: There were acute and convalescent COVID-19 samples, and they came from the United States, Italy and Spain. PBMCs, B-cell-depleted T cells, or T cells provided the cDNA or gDNA that made up the material.

Trimming left V 9 bases short and J 2 bases short, with 15 bases between. This CDR3 is built from 14 residues. Germline CDR1 SGHTS, CDR2 YDEGEE. Per the original methods: Estimation of nucleated cell counts was performed using reference gene primer amplification. Sequenced by immunoSEQ multiplex PCR; TCRdb stores in-frame clones only, minus some. D and trimming come from the DNA, and the V and J calls and clone size come from that table. This table has approximately 210,000 clones, 83% appearing once. The TCR sequence derives from a woman between 50 and 59 years old with acute or convalescent COVID-19. Sequencing was carried out using peripheral blood. The chain combines TRBV5-8 with TRBJ2-1, with D hard to call. CDR3 DNA sequence: TGTGCCACCGAGCTCCGAGGTCCCTACAATGAGCAGTTCTTC. It encodes CATELRGPYNEQFF.